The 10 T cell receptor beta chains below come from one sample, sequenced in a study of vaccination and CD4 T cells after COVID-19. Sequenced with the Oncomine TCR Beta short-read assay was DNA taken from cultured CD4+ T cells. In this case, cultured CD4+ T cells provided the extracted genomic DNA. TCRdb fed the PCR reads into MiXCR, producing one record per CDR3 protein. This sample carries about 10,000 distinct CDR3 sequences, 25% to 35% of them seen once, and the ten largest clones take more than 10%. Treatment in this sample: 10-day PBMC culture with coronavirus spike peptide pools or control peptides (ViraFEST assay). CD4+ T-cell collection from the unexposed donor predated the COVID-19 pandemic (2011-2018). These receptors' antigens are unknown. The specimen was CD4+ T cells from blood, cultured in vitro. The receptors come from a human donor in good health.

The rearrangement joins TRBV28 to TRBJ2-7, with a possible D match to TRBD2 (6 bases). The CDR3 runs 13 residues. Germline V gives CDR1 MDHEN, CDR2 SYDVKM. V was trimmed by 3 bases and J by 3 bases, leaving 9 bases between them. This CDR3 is CASSLGGLYEQYF. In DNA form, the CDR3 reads TGTGCCAGCAGTTTGGGGGGACTCTACGAGCAGTACTTC.

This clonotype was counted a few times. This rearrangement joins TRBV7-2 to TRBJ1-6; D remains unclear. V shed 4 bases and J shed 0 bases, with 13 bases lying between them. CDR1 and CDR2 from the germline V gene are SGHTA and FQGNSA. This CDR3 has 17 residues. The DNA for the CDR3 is TGTGCCAGCAGCTCCTTGCCAGCGAGCTCCTATAATTCACCCCTCCACTTT. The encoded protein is CASSSLPASSYNSPLHF.

CDR3: CATSRDLADRNTEAFF. The CDR3, as DNA: TGTGCCACCAGCAGAGATCTAGCAGACAGGAACACTGAAGCTTTCTTT. The rearrangement links TRBV15 to TRBJ1-1, with D possibly being TRBD1 (5 bases). CDR3 length: 16 residues. Germline assignment: CDR1 LNHNV and CDR2 YYDKDF (reference sequence). The V and J ends lost 0 bases and 1 base respectively, with 12 bases between them.

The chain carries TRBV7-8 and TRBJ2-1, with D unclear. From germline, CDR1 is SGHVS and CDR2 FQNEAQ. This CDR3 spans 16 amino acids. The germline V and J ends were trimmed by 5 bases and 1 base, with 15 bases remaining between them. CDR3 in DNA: TGTGCCAGCAGCCAAACCGCTAGTACGTCCTACAATGAGCAGTTCTTC. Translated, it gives CASSQTASTSYNEQFF.

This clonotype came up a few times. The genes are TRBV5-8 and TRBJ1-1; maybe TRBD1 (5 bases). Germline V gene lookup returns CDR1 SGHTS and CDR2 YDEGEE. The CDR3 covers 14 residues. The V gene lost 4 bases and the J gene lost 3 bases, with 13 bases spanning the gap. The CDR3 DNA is TGTGCCAGCAGCCCGGACATTGGGGACACTGAAGCTTTCTTT. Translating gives CASSPDIGDTEAFF.

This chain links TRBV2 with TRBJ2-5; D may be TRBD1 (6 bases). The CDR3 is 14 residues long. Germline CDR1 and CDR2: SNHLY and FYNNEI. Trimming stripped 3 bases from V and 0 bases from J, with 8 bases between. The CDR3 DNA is TGTGCCAGCAGTGAGAACAGGGACCAAGAGACCCAGTACTTC. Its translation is CASSENRDQETQYF.

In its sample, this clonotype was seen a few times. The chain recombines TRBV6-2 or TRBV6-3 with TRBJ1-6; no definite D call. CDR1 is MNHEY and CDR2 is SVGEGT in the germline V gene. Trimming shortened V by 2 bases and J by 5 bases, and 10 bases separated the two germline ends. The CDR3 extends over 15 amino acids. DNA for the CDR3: TGTGCCAGCAGTTACAGAGCTGTCAATAATTCACCCCTCCACTTT. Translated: CASSYRAVNNSPLHF.

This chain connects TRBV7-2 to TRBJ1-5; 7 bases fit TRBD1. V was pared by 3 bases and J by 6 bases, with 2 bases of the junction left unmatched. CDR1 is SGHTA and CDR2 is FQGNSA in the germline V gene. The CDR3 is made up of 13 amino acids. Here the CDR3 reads CASSFAGGQPQHF. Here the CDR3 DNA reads TGTGCCAGCAGCTTCGCAGGGGGTCAGCCCCAGCATTTT.

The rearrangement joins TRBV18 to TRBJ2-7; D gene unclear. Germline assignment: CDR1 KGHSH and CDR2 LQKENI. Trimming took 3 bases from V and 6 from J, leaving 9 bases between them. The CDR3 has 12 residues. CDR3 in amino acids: CASSPGWGEQYF. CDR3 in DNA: TGTGCCAGCTCACCCGGTTGGGGCGAGCAGTACTTC.

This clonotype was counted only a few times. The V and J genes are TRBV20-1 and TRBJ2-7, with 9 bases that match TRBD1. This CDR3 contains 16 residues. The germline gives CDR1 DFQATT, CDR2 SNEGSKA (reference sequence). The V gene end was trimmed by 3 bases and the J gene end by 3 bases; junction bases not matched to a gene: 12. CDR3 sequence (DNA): TGCAGTGCTAGCTTTGCCGGGACAGGGACCGTCTACGAGCAGTACTTC. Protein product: CSASFAGTGTVYEQYF.